The present TCR beta chain was sequenced within a study of OX40 agonist ivuxolimab in advanced cancers. Across the whole study: It was ivuxolimab, an agonistic anti-OX40 (CD134) antibody, that patients were treated with. Age averaged 60 years (range about 23 to 80), and about 86% were male.

There are 12 residues in the CDR3. Germline V lookup: CDR1 SGHAT, CDR2 FQNNGV. Trimming removed 3 bases from V and 6 bases from J, with 6 bases in between. General study findings and limits: In a subset of nonresponders, normalized T-cell clonal expansion was also low. Blood T cells, both CD4+ and CD8+, expanded clonally by week 6 at 0.1 to 3.0 mg/kg.

Assay used: immunoSEQ multiplex PCR; TCRdb lists only in-frame clones, some missing. The data show tens of thousands of clones, with nearly 90% seen just once and about 1.3% held by the top ten. Note on this clone: As yet, its antigen is unknown.

This receptor was taken from an adult with an advanced solid tumor such as melanoma, head and neck, liver or kidney cancer. The source material was CD4+ or CD8+ T cells sorted from blood, sampled in a trial of the OX40 agonist ivuxolimab. The genes are TRBV11-2 and TRBJ2-1; no definite D call. The CDR3 is CASSFLINEQFF. For the CDR3, the DNA is TGTGCCAGCAGCTTTCTAATCAATGAGCAGTTCTTC.